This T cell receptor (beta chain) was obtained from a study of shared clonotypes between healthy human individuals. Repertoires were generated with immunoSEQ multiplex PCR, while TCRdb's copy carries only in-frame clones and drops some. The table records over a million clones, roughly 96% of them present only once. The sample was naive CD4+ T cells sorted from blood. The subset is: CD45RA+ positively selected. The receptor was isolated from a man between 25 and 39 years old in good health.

The chain's CDR3 is CASTRTGTGDGYTF. The CDR3 nucleotides are TGTGCCAGCACGAGGACCGGGACAGGGGATGGCTACACCTTC. The V call is TRBV9, the J call TRBJ1-2; 10 nucleotides align to TRBD1. Trimming at V came to 6 bases and at J to 6 bases, leaving 8 bases not matched to a gene. Germline CDR1 reads SGDLS; CDR2 reads YYNGEE. There are 14 residues in the CDR3.